Sequencing of this TCR beta chain was carried out in a study of response to subunit inactivated influenza vaccine (dated by TCRdb to 2016 to 2019). In the study overall: Deep quantitative T cell receptor repertoire profiling was used in the study to track responses to a trivalent subunit inactivated influenza vaccine.

Note on this clonotype: Its antigen specificity is not known. Per-base qualities were not stored, and no clone one base away is much larger.

Results the study describes overall, beyond this receptor: According to the authors, only a limited number of new T cells may be recruited by each seasonal influenza vaccination.

Spanning cysteine to phenylalanine, the CDR3 consists of 15 amino acids. Just the 45-base CDR3 DNA is kept, in frame starting at base 1. Trimming removed 2 bases from V and 2 bases from J, leaving 12 bases between the germline ends. Library generation was performed with RT-PCR. Sequencing was performed on an Illumina HiSeq 2500. TCRdb's own reprocessing of the public reads used fastp at Q25 and MiXCR and kept productive beta chains. CDR3 protein duplicates are merged, each entry listing the most common genes and DNA. The sample contains about 540,000 distinct CDR3 sequences, roughly 23% of them found a single time. The ten top clones hold 2.5% to 3.5% of the sample. The same sample was also studied in work on T cells expressing NK-cell markers. As described in the second report: The TCR beta cDNA libraries were made using 5'RACE template switching, a step that added both a universal primer site and unique molecular identifiers. TCR beta-chain repertoires were profiled in sorted CD3+CD56+NKG2C+, CD3+CD56+NKG2C- and CD3+CD56-NKG2C+ T-cell subsets from several donors. Of the eight sequenced donors, seven were found to be HCMV-seropositive and one was found to be HCMV-seronegative. In several experiments an anti-gammadeltaTCR antibody was added to restrict sorting to alphabetaTCR-expressing T cells. In roughly 6 donors, the dominant CD3+CD56+NKG2C+ clonotypes were among the top 10 CD8+ clonotypes and accounted for roughly 1.0-7.5% of CD8+ T cells. Those dominant clonotypes were again the most abundant among CD3+CD56-NKG2C+ cells in a handful of donors, at about 25-65%. Whether the expanded NKG2C-expressing T cell clones were specific for HCMV antigens was left unclear. The eight sequenced donors were randomly selected healthy volunteers, three men and five women. To determine HCMV serostatus, a commercial ELISA kit was used to detect HCMV-specific IgG in serum. Ficoll density gradient centrifugation was used to isolate peripheral blood mononuclear cells from blood. Using Miltenyi isolation kits, CD4+ and CD8+ T cells were isolated from PBMC through magnetic immunoseparation. Priming for cDNA synthesis came from the TCR beta constant segment, and two successive PCR amplification steps followed. Sequencing of the libraries produced 2 x 150 bp reads on Illumina HiSeq 2000/2500, MiSeq or NextSeq. MIGEC was used to demultiplex reads and group reads by UMI, and MiTCR was used to assemble and quantify clonotypes. To exclude erroneous sequences, any TCR cDNA sequence not supported by at least two reads was discarded. The tcR package was used for downstream repertoire analysis, and clonotypes were matched across fractions by CDR3 nucleotide sequence plus V segment. VDJmatch was used to annotate antigen specificity against VDJdb, with one amino acid substitution in CDR3 permitted.

This TCR was recovered from a man aged 45-65 years who received an inactivated influenza vaccine. Donor details come from another sample of the same person, matched by shared clones. The chain is assembled from TRBV12-3 or TRBV12-4 and TRBJ2-5; the D gene is perhaps TRBD1 or TRBD2, as each covers 5 bases. The specimen comprised CD4+ T cells sorted from PBMCs, sampled 11 to 12 days after vaccination. CDR3 protein: CASSLNHRTQETQYF. The DNA sequence follows: TGTGCCAGCAGTTTAAACCACAGGACTCAAGAGACCCAGTACTTC.